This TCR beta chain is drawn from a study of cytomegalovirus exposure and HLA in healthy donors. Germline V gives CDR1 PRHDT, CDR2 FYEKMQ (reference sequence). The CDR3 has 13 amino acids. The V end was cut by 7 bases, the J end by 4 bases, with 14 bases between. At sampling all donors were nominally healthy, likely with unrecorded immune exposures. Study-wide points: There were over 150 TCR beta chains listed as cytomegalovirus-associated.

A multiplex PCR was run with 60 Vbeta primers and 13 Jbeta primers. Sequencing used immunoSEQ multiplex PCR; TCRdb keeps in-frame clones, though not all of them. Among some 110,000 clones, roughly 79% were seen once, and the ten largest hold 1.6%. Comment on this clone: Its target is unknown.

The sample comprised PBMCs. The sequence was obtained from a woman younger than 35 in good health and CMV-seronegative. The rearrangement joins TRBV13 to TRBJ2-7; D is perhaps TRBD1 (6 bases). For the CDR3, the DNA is TGTGCCAGCAACCAACAGGGAGCGTACGAGCAGTACTTC. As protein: CASNQQGAYEQYF. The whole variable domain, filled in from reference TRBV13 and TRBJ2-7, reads AAGVIQSPRHLIKEKRETATLKCYPIPRHDTVYWYQQGPGQDPQFLISFYEKMQSDKGSIPDRFSAQQFSDYHSELNMSSLELGDSALYFCASNQQGAYEQYFGPGTRLTVT.